A single sample gave rise to the 3 T cell receptor beta chains below, sequenced in a study of CD8+ T cells in alopecia areata. Treatment reported: oral pan-JAK inhibitor, 5-10 mg twice daily. cDNA serving as the sequencing template came from extracted, reverse transcribed RNA. Generated by immunoSEQ multiplex PCR, the TCRdb table keeps only in-frame clones and is missing some. This repertoire shows 110,000 to 150,000 clones, 80% to 90% found once; its top ten account for roughly 25%. Here the sequenced sample was CD8+ T cells sorted from blood, taken at week 4, from a patient treated with tofacitinib. The receptors derive from a human donor with alopecia areata.

The rearrangement uses TRBV27 and TRBJ2-1, with 14 bases aligning to TRBD2. The CDR3 loop spans 15 amino acids. V was clipped by 6 bases and J by 6 bases; unmatched bases: 4. The V gene's germline CDR1 is MNHEY and CDR2 SMNVEV (reference sequence). The CDR3 nucleotides read TGTGCCAGCAGAACCGGGACTAGCGGGGGCAATGAGCAGTTCTTC. Residues: CASRTGTSGGNEQFF.

This chain links TRBV29-1 with TRBJ1-1; D is possibly TRBD1 (5 bases). V lost 0 bases to trimming and J lost 5 bases, with 10 bases between them. CDR3 size: 13 residues. CDR1 is SQVTM, CDR2 ANQGSEA, per germline. CDR3 region: CSVEEGGTTEAFF. The DNA of the CDR3 is TGCAGCGTTGAAGAGGGGGGGACGACTGAAGCTTTCTTT. Supplemented by reference TRBV29-1 and TRBJ1-1, the full variable domain reads SAVISQKPSRDICQRGTSLTIQCQVDSQVTMMFWYRQQPGQSLTLIATANQGSEATYESGFVIDKFPISRPNLTFSTLTVSNMSPEDSSIYLCSVEEGGTTEAFFGQGTRLTVV.

This chain joins TRBV5-1 and TRBJ1-1, with 7 bases lining up with TRBD1. The CDR3 is made up of 14 amino acids. J gave up 2 bases and V 4 bases, and 5 bases lay outside the gene matches. CDR1 is SGHRS, CDR2 YFSETQ, per germline. Here the CDR3 reads CASSPGQSNTEAFF. The CDR3 DNA follows: TGCGCCAGCAGCCCGGGACAGTCAAACACTGAAGCTTTCTTT.